The 5 T cell receptor beta chains given below trace back to one sample, sequenced in a study of cytomegalovirus exposure and HLA in healthy donors. The data were produced by immunoSEQ multiplex PCR, yet TCRdb's version contains in-frame clones alone and is incomplete. In the table there are 200,000 to 250,000 clones, over 75% of which are singletons. Sequencing input: PBMCs. These receptors were collected from a young woman in good health and CMV-seropositive.

V usage is TRBV2 and J usage is TRBJ1-1; D is undetermined. The CDR3 runs 15 residues. Germline values: CDR1 SNHLY, CDR2 FYNNEI. V lost 3 bases and J 3 bases, leaving 14 bases between the germline ends. CDR3 loop: CASSEIAQEDTEAFF. CDR3 nucleotide sequence: TGTGCCAGCAGTGAGATCGCCCAGGAGGACACTGAAGCTTTCTTT. Looking up the rest from reference TRBV2 and TRBJ1-1 gives the full variable domain: EPEVTQTPSHQVTQMGQEVILRCVPISNHLYFYWYRQILGQKVEFLVSFYNNEISEKSEIFDDQFSVERPDGSNFTLKIRSTKLEDSAMYFCASSEIAQEDTEAFFGQGTRLTVV.

CDR3 sequence reads: CASSLQDGSNQPQHF. In nucleotides, the CDR3 is TGTGCCAGCAGTTTACAAGACGGGAGCAATCAGCCCCAGCATTTT. This chain connects TRBV27 to TRBJ1-5; D is uncertain. The V gene's germline CDR1 is MNHEY and CDR2 SMNVEV (reference sequence). V shed 2 bases and J shed 1 base, with 9 bases lying between them. The CDR3 is 15 amino acids.

The CDR3 DNA follows: TGTGCCAGCAGTTCAGGCGACACAGATACGCAGTATTTT. Protein sequence: CASSSGDTDTQYF. This chain links TRBV27 with TRBJ2-3; the D is unclear. With 4 bases removed from V and 2 bases from J, the gap between germline ends came to 7 bases. The CDR3 is made up of 13 amino acids. Germline V gene sequence: CDR1 MNHEY, CDR2 SMNVEV (reference sequence).

This clone was detected a few times. The chain is built from TRBV30 and TRBJ1-3, with unresolved D. Germline CDR1 is GTSNPN and CDR2 is SVGIG (reference sequence). V lost 1 base to trimming and J lost 1 base, with 8 bases between them. This CDR3 comprises 14 residues. CDR3 bases: TGTGCCTGGAGTGAGGAGGCGTCTGGAAACACCATATATTTT. Translating it yields CAWSEEASGNTIYF.

This sequence joins TRBV19 and TRBJ1-4; TRBD1 matches at 8 bases. Looked up from germline, CDR1 is LNHDA and CDR2 is SQIVND (reference sequence). V lost 9 bases to trimming and J lost 4 bases; unmatched junction nucleotides: 4. The CDR3 is 13 amino acids. This CDR3 is CASRGLLNEKLFF. The CDR3 DNA reads as TGTGCCAGCAGGGGGCTGCTTAATGAAAAACTGTTTTTT.